These 30 T cell receptor beta chains were all obtained from the same sample, sequenced in a study of T cell responses to AZD1222 COVID-19 vaccine. Some clones are missing from TCRdb's copy, which holds only in-frame ones; the method was immunoSEQ multiplex PCR. The sample gives about 120,000 clones, roughly 92% of which show up once; approximately 4.5% is in the top ten. This material consisted of peripheral blood, taken on day 0 of AZD1222 vaccination. These receptor sequences come from an adult in good health.

CDR3 sequence (DNA): TGTGCCAGTAGTAAAAAAAAGGCGACCTACGAGCAGTACTTC. Its protein product is CASSKKKATYEQYF. This chain links TRBV19 with TRBJ2-7; no firm D call. Trimming took 4 bases from V and 2 from J, leaving 12 bases between them. There are 14 residues in the CDR3. CDR1 is LNHDA and CDR2 is SQIVND in the germline V gene (reference sequence).

This clone was recorded only once. This rearrangement joins TRBV30 to TRBJ1-4; 11 bases fit TRBD1. The CDR3 loop spans 15 amino acids. The germline CDR1 and CDR2 sequences are GTSNPN and SVGIG (reference sequence). V gave up 1 base and J gave up 8 bases; unmatched junction bases: 6. For the CDR3, the DNA is TGTGCCTGGAGTGCTACGGGACAGGGGGGCGAAAAACTGTTTTTT. Its protein is CAWSATGQGGEKLFF. The full variable domain, completed using reference TRBV30 and TRBJ1-4, is SQTIHQWPATLVQPVGSPLSLECTVEGTSNPNLYWYRQAAGRGLQLLFYSVGIGQISSEVPQNLSASRPQDRQFILSSKKLLLSDSGFYLCAWSATGQGGEKLFFGSGTQLSVL.

The rearrangement uses TRBV28 and TRBJ2-7, with 11 bases aligning to TRBD1. Per germline, CDR1 MDHEN and CDR2 SYDVKM. The CDR3 consists of 14 residues. The J segment lost 2 bases and the V segment lost 6 bases, leaving 3 bases of the junction unmatched. CDR3 DNA sequence: TGTGCCAGCAGGGACAGGGGGCCCCCCTACGAGCAGTACTTC. Residues: CASRDRGPPYEQYF.

This rearrangement joins TRBV6-1 to TRBJ2-6; the D call may be TRBD1 or TRBD2 (5 bases each). Looked up from germline, CDR1 is MNHNS and CDR2 is SASEGT. The CDR3 extends over 15 amino acids. V lost 1 base to trimming and J lost 2 bases, with 6 bases between them. The CDR3 DNA sequence: TGTGCCAGCAGTGAAGGAGGGGCTGGGGCCAACGTCCTGACTTTC. As protein: CASSEGGAGANVLTF.

V usage is TRBV6-5 and J usage is TRBJ1-1; D is possibly TRBD1 (5 bases). V lost 7 bases, J lost 2 bases, and 11 bases lay in between. CDR1 MNHEY and CDR2 SVGAGI come from the germline V gene. The CDR3 runs to 13 residues. The CDR3 loop reads CASKSTVNTEAFF. The DNA of the CDR3 is TGTGCCAGCAAATCGACAGTCAACACTGAAGCTTTCTTT.

The chain couples TRBV30 to TRBJ1-5, with D maybe TRBD1 (5 bases). Per the germline V gene, CDR1 is GTSNPN and CDR2 is SVGIG (reference sequence). There are 12 residues in the CDR3. Trimming removed 8 bases at V and 5 bases at J, with 13 bases between. CDR3 in amino acids: CAGGAGHQPQHF. DNA of the CDR3: TGTGCCGGAGGGGCAGGCCATCAGCCCCAGCATTTT.

The V gene is TRBV4-2, the J gene TRBJ2-4, with a possible D match to TRBD2 (5 bases). CDR3 length equals 17 residues. Germline-derived CDR1 and CDR2 are LGHNA and YNFKEQ. V gave up 0 bases and J gave up 3 bases, with 15 bases separating them. The CDR3 coding sequence is TGTGCCAGCAGCCAAGATCGAGGAGGATTGGGCAAAAACATTCAGTACTTC. Translation: CASSQDRGGLGKNIQYF.

This clone was detected once. The V call is TRBV6-2 or TRBV6-3, the J call TRBJ2-1, with TRBD1 identical over 7 bases. Germline-derived CDR1 and CDR2 are MNHEY and SVGEGT. The length of the CDR3 is 16 residues. The J segment lost 0 bases and the V segment lost 6 bases, leaving 8 bases of the junction unmatched. CDR3 residues: CASSRRTGSSYNEQFF. The DNA of the CDR3 is TGTGCCAGCAGCCGACGGACAGGAAGCTCCTACAATGAGCAGTTCTTC.

V and J are TRBV2 and TRBJ1-2; perhaps TRBD1 as D (5 bases). The V gene's germline CDR1 is SNHLY and CDR2 FYNNEI. The CDR3 loop spans 13 amino acids. V lost 4 bases and J 5 bases, leaving 11 bases between the germline ends. CDR3 loop: CASSGQGGYGYTF. DNA of the CDR3: TGTGCCAGCAGTGGCCAGGGAGGATATGGCTACACCTTC.

The chain employs TRBV9 and TRBJ1-4; the D is unclear. Trimming pared 3 bases from V and 4 bases from J, leaving 13 bases between. Germline V CDR1 and CDR2: SGDLS, YYNGEE. The CDR3 contains 15 residues. CDR3 in DNA: TGTGCCAGCAGCGGGGCGGACGGATATAATGAAAAACTGTTTTTT. It translates to CASSGADGYNEKLFF.

This chain's CDR3 is CASSRTMDHEQYF. CDR3 DNA: TGCGCCAGCAGCCGAACGATGGACCACGAGCAGTACTTC. J is TRBJ2-7 and V is TRBV4-1; D is undetermined. This CDR3 has 13 amino acids. Trimming left V 4 bases short and J 5 bases short, with 12 bases between. Germline assignment: CDR1 MGHRA and CDR2 YSYEKL.

The chain uses TRBV7-6 and TRBJ1-2; D unclear. The germline V gene encodes CDR1 SGHVS and CDR2 FNYEAQ. CDR3 length: 13 amino acids. The germline V and J ends were trimmed by 2 bases and 6 bases, with 10 bases remaining between them. The CDR3 DNA reads as TGTGCCAGCAGCTTACAGCAGGTCGATGGCTACACCTTC. Amino acids: CASSLQQVDGYTF. Variable domain in full (rest from reference TRBV7-6 and TRBJ1-2): GAGVSQSPRYKVTKRGQDVALRCDPISGHVSLYWYRQALGQGPEFLTYFNYEAQQDKSGLPNDRFSAERPEGSISTLTIQRTEQRDSAMYRCASSLQQVDGYTFGSGTRLTVV.

On this clone itself: This sample includes further DNA sequences coding for the same CDR3. J is TRBJ1-2 and V is TRBV28, with D possibly being TRBD1 (5 bases). The germline gives CDR1 MDHEN, CDR2 SYDVKM. CDR3 length: 14 amino acids. With 3 bases removed from V and 0 bases from J, the gap between germline ends came to 8 bases. CDR3 loop: CASSLRGPNYGYTF. The CDR3 DNA follows: TGTGCCAGCAGTTTGAGGGGACCTAACTATGGCTACACCTTC.

This clone was seen only once. This chain connects TRBV3-1 (or the pseudogene TRBV3-2) to TRBJ1-5; TRBD1 aligns across 8 bases. J gave up 0 bases and V 2 bases, and 6 bases lay outside the gene matches. The CDR3 is 17 amino acids. The germline CDR1 and CDR2 sequences are LGHDT and YNNKEL (reference sequence). The CDR3 nucleotides are TGTGCCAGCAGCCAAAAGACAGGGGCTTATAGCAATCAGCCCCAGCATTTT. This codes for CASSQKTGAYSNQPQHF.

The rearrangement joins TRBV27 to TRBJ2-7; D is ambiguous. The CDR3 length is 13 residues. Looked up from germline, CDR1 is MNHEY and CDR2 is SMNVEV (reference sequence). The germline V and J ends were trimmed by 5 bases and 3 bases, with 11 bases remaining between them. The CDR3 region is CASSPLNRYEQYF. The CDR3 nucleotides read TGTGCCAGCAGTCCCCTCAACCGCTACGAGCAGTACTTC.

The rearrangement uses TRBV18 and TRBJ2-7; possibly TRBD2 for D (5 bases). Germline V CDR1 and CDR2: KGHSH, LQKENI. CDR3 length: 15 residues. Trimming removed 3 bases from V and 3 bases from J, with 15 bases in between. CDR3 DNA: TGTGCCAGCTCACCGATTGCGGACGGACTCTACGAGCAGTACTTC. Translation gives CASSPIADGLYEQYF.

The chain combines TRBV4-1 with TRBJ2-7; TRBD1 or TRBD2 may be the D gene (7 bases each). Per the germline V gene, CDR1 is MGHRA and CDR2 is YSYEKL. The ends were cut back, 0 bases at V and 7 bases at J, with 19 bases in the middle. CDR3 length equals 16 residues. CDR3 nucleotide sequence: TGCGCCAGCAGCCAAGATTACCGCGGCCAGGGGGGGGAGCAGTACTTC. Protein product: CASSQDYRGQGGEQYF.

The chain joins TRBV13 to TRBJ1-2, with TRBD1 matching over 12 bases. Looked up from germline, CDR1 is PRHDT and CDR2 is FYEKMQ (reference sequence). Trimming took 5 bases from V and 4 from J; bases not matched to a gene: 11. The CDR3 runs to 17 residues. CDR3 nucleotides: TGTGCCAGCAGCGCCCCGGGACAGGGGGCGATTTTCTATGGCTACACCTTC. The encoded protein is CASSAPGQGAIFYGYTF.

The chain uses TRBV2 and TRBJ2-1; D may be TRBD2 (7 bases). The CDR3 length is 13 residues. Looked up from germline, CDR1 is SNHLY and CDR2 is FYNNEI. V was shortened by 4 bases and J by 9 bases, with 13 bases between the two germline ends. CDR3 sequence (DNA): TGTGCCAGCAGTGGTTGGGGGGGCGGTGAGCAGTTCTTC. This translates into CASSGWGGGEQFF. Supplemented by reference TRBV2 and TRBJ2-1, the full variable domain reads EPEVTQTPSHQVTQMGQEVILRCVPISNHLYFYWYRQILGQKVEFLVSFYNNEISEKSEIFDDQFSVERPDGSNFTLKIRSTKLEDSAMYFCASSGWGGGEQFFGPGTRLTVL.

This sequence joins TRBV10-3 and TRBJ2-3, with D uncertain. The length of the CDR3 is 14 residues. Trimming cost V 0 bases and J 2 bases, with 6 bases left between them. The germline gives CDR1 ENHRY, CDR2 SYGVKD. The CDR3 is CAISESLATDTQYF. CDR3 bases: TGTGCCATCAGTGAGTCGCTGGCCACAGATACGCAGTATTTT.

This chain connects TRBV9 to TRBJ1-6; a weak D match, TRBD1 (6 bases). Germline-derived CDR1 and CDR2 are SGDLS and YYNGEE. The ends were cut back, 0 bases at V and 4 bases at J, with 8 bases in the middle. The CDR3 extends over 15 amino acids. The CDR3 region is CASSVGGQYNSPLHF. The DNA for the CDR3 is TGTGCCAGCAGCGTAGGCGGACAGTATAATTCACCCCTCCACTTT.

CDR3 protein: CATSRELQRQPQHF. CDR3 in DNA: TGTGCCACCAGCAGAGAACTACAGCGACAGCCCCAGCATTTT. The rearrangement uses TRBV15 and TRBJ1-5, with D unresolved. Germline V gene sequence: CDR1 LNHNV, CDR2 YYDKDF (reference sequence). The germline V and J ends were trimmed by 0 bases and 7 bases, with 10 bases remaining between them. The CDR3 runs 14 residues. Combining the CDR3 with reference TRBV15 and TRBJ1-5 gives the whole variable domain DAMVIQNPRYQVTQFGKPVTLSCSQTLNHNVMYWYQQKSSQAPKLLFHYYDKDFNNEADTPDNFQSRRPNTSFCFLDIRSPGLGDTAMYLCATSRELQRQPQHFGDGTRLSIL.

This chain uses TRBV6-5 with TRBJ1-2; 7 bases agree with TRBD1. The germline gives CDR1 MNHEY, CDR2 SVGAGI. The CDR3 covers 13 residues. The V segment lost 6 bases and the J segment 6 bases; nucleotides outside the gene matches: 7. CDR3 sequence reads: CASSNRGGDGYTF. Here the CDR3 DNA reads TGTGCCAGCAGCAACAGGGGCGGCGATGGCTACACCTTC.

The chain links TRBV28 to TRBJ1-1; D is unclear. Deletions cut 7 bases from V and 3 bases from J, with 6 bases between. The CDR3 totals 11 residues. The germline V gene encodes CDR1 MDHEN and CDR2 SYDVKM. CDR3 sequence (DNA): TGTGCCAGCATCTCGGACACTGAAGCTTTCTTT. Its translation: CASISDTEAFF.

The J gene is TRBJ1-1, the V gene TRBV11-3; D is unclear. The CDR3 contains 13 residues. Germline values: CDR1 SGHNT, CDR2 YENEEA. Trimming pared 2 bases from V and 2 bases from J, leaving 6 bases between. The DNA of the CDR3 is TGTGCCAGCAGCTTAAACGTAAACACTGAAGCTTTCTTT. The encoded protein is CASSLNVNTEAFF.

The rearrangement uses TRBV9 and TRBJ1-6; 9 bases match TRBD1. J gave up 7 bases and V 4 bases, and 6 bases lay outside the gene matches. The germline CDR1 and CDR2 sequences are SGDLS and YYNGEE. The length of the CDR3 is 15 residues. CDR3 DNA sequence: TGTGCCAGCAGCTCCGGACAGGGGTCAAATTCACCCCTCCACTTT. Translating it yields CASSSGQGSNSPLHF.

CDR3 coding DNA: TGTGCCAGCAGTGTCGACCCGGGACAGGGGGTCTATGGCTACACCTTC. Protein sequence: CASSVDPGQGVYGYTF. The chain recombines TRBV6-1 with TRBJ1-2; 11 bases map to TRBD1. CDR3 length: 16 amino acids. Germline values: CDR1 MNHNS, CDR2 SASEGT. V lost 4 bases and J lost 4; bases outside the gene matches: 8.

This rearrangement joins TRBV12-3 or TRBV12-4 to TRBJ1-2; the D gene is possibly TRBD1 (5 bases). The CDR3 spans 12 residues. The V and J ends lost 8 bases and 13 bases respectively, with 20 bases between them. The CDR3 region is CASGAGPTGRTF. In DNA form, the CDR3 reads TGTGCCAGCGGAGCGGGACCCACCGGCCGCACCTTC.

V and J are TRBV3-1 (or the pseudogene TRBV3-2) and TRBJ1-1, with no clear D. Trimming left V 1 base short and J 11 bases short, with 17 bases between. CDR1 is LGHDT and CDR2 is YNNKEL in the germline V gene (reference sequence). CDR3 length: 14 residues. This CDR3 is CASSQGSGRRAAFF. Written as DNA, the CDR3 is TGTGCCAGCAGCCAAGGGTCTGGTAGGAGGGCGGCTTTCTTT.

The V call is TRBV12-3 or TRBV12-4, the J call TRBJ2-2; a weak D match, TRBD2 (6 bases). Trimming cost V 5 bases and J 7 bases, with 8 bases left between them. The CDR3 consists of 12 residues. CDR3 region: CASSGGNGELFF. The CDR3 DNA sequence: TGTGCCAGCAGTGGGGGGAACGGGGAGCTGTTTTTT.